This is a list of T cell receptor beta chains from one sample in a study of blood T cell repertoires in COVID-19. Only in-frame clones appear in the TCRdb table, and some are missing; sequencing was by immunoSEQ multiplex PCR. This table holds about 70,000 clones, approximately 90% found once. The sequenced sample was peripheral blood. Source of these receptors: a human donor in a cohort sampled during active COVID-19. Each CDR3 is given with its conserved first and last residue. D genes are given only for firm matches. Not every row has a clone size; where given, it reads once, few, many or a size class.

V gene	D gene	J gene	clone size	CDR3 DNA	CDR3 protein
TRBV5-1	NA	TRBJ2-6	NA	TGCGCCAGCAGCTGGACAGCTTCTGGGGCCAACGTCCTGACTTTC	CASSWTASGANVLTF
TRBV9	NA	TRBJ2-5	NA	TGTGCCAGCAGCGTAGGAATTAGCGGAGCCCAAGAGACCCAGTACTTC	CASSVGISGAQETQYF
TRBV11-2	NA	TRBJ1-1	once	TGTGCCAGCAGCTTAGAGAGGGAAGATGAAGCTTTCTTT	CASSLEREDEAFF
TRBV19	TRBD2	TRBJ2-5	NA	TGTGCCAGTAGTCTCACGACTAGCGGGAGGTCTCAAGAGACCCAGTACTTC	CASSLTTSGRSQETQYF
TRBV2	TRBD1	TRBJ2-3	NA	TGTGCCACCCTCCCGCCGGGACAGGGCCCCGATACGCAGTATTTT	CATLPPGQGPDTQYF
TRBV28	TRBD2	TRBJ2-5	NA	TGTGCCAGCAGTTGGGGCGCGGGAGTCGCGAGAGAGACCCAGTACTTC	CASSWGAGVARETQYF
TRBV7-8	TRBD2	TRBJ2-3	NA	TGTGCCAGCAGCTCGCCTGCTAGCGGGGGCACAGATACGCAGTATTTT	CASSSPASGGTDTQYF
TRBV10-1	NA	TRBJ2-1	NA	TGCGCCAGCAAACTAGGGAGTGAGCAGTTCTTC	CASKLGSEQFF
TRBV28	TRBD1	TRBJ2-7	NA	TGTGCCAGCATCGGACAGGGGCAACACCTAGCCTTCGAGCAGTACTTC	CASIGQGQHLAFEQYF
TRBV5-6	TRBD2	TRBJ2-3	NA	TGTGCCAGCAGTTTACAACCGGGACTAGCGGGAGTGGGCACAGATACGCAGTATTTT	CASSLQPGLAGVGTDTQYF
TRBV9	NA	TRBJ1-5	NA	TGTGCCAGCAGCGTAGGCACAGGGTTGGGTCAGCCCCAGCATTTT	CASSVGTGLGQPQHF
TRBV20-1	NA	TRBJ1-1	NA	TGCAGTGCTAGGGAAACAGATGAAGCTTTCTTT	CSARETDEAFF
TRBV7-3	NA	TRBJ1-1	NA	TGTGCCAGCAGCTCCTACGGTCAGGGTAACACTGAAGCTTTCTTT	CASSSYGQGNTEAFF
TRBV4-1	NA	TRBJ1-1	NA	TGCGCCAGCTCACCAAAACCGACAGCCGAACTGGATGGGGCTTTCTTT	CASSPKPTAELDGAFF
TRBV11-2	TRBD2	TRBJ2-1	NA	TGTGCCAGCAGCTTAGTTTGGTCTAGCGGGCCCTCCTACAATGAGCAGTTCTTC	CASSLVWSSGPSYNEQFF
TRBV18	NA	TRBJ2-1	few	TGTGCCAGCTCACCAGGGAGTGTGCAGTTCTTC	CASSPGSVQFF
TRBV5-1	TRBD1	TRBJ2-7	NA	TGCGCCAGCAGCTGGGTGACAGGGGGGCCCTACGAGCAGTACTTC	CASSWVTGGPYEQYF
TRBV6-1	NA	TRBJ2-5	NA	TGTGCCAGCAGTGAACAAGGTTCGGGGTTAGAGACCCAGTACTTC	CASSEQGSGLETQYF
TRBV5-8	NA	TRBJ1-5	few	TGTGCCAGCAGCCCGGGTTATAGAGGAGGCAATCAGCCCCAGCATTTT	CASSPGYRGGNQPQHF
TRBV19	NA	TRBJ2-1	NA	TGTGCCAGTAGTATAGGAGGGCAATTGGGGCAGTTCTTC	CASSIGGQLGQFF
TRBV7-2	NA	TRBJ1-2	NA	TGTGCCAGCAGCTTAGCGACAGGTGAAGGCTACACCTTC	CASSLATGEGYTF
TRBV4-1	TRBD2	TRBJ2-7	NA	TGCGCCAGCAGCCACCACAGAGGGACTAGCGGGATTTACGAGCAGTACTTC	CASSHHRGTSGIYEQYF
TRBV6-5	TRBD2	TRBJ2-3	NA	TGTGCCAGCAGAACTAGCGACGGTGATACGCAGTATTTT	CASRTSDGDTQYF
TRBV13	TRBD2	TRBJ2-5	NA	TGTGCCAGCAGCTTAGTGACGGGGGGGGACGAGACCCAGTACTTC	CASSLVTGGDETQYF
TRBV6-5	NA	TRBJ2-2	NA	TGTGCCAGCAGTTTCGGTGACAGACGGCTGTTTTTT	CASSFGDRRLFF
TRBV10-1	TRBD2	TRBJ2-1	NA	TGCGCCAGCAGTTCATTAGCGGGAGCCCATGAGCAGTTCTTC	CASSSLAGAHEQFF
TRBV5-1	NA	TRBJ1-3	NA	TGCGCCAGCAGCGGCGGGGACGGTCCTGGAAACACCATATATTTT	CASSGGDGPGNTIYF
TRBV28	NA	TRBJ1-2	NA	TGTGCCAGCAGTTTACGACAGCCTTCCTATGGCTACACCTTC	CASSLRQPSYGYTF
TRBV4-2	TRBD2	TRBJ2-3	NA	TGTGCCAGCAGCCAAGACCCCCGTGGCGGGAGAGCAGCAGATACGCAGTATTTT	CASSQDPRGGRAADTQYF
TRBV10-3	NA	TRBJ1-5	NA	TGTGCCATCAGTGAGCATATATTGTCGGGTCAGCCCCAGCATTTT	CAISEHILSGQPQHF
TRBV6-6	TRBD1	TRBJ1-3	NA	TGTGCCAGCGCAGACAGGGTAGCCGGAAACACCATATATTTT	CASADRVAGNTIYF
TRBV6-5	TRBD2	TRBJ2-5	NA	TGTGCCAGCAGTTATCTCTCATCGGGAGGGCACGAGACCCAGTACTTC	CASSYLSSGGHETQYF
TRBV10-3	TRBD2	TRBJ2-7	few	TGTGCCATCAGACCCGGGACTATCTCCTACGAGCAGTACTTC	CAIRPGTISYEQYF
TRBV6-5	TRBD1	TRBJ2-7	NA	TGTGCCAGCAGTTACTCCCAGGACAGGGCAAGCTACGAGCAGTACTTC	CASSYSQDRASYEQYF
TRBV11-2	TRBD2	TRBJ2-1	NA	TGTGCCAGCAGCTTAGGGGTAGCGGGAGCTACGGTTGAGCAGTTCTTC	CASSLGVAGATVEQFF
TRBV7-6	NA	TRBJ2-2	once	TGTGCCAGCAGCTACATTACCGGGGAGCTGTTTTTT	CASSYITGELFF
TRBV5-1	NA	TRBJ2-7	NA	TGCGCCAGCAGCCCCACCGGGTCGTTATACGGGAACTCCTACGAGCAGTACTTC	CASSPTGSLYGNSYEQYF
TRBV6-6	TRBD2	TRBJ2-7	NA	TGTGCCAGCAGTTACGGAGCGGGAGGGCCGGGCGAGCAGTACTTC	CASSYGAGGPGEQYF